This T cell receptor beta chain was profiled in a study of T cells in localized non-small cell lung cancer. Whole-study findings and limits: Heterogeneity within the tumor remains possible, as just one region underwent sequencing.

The CDR3 totals 11 residues. CDR1 is KGHSH, CDR2 LQKENI, per germline. J gave up 5 bases and V 8 bases, and 2 bases lay outside the gene matches. This clone has a handful of counts. Antigen: not known. Assay used: immunoSEQ multiplex PCR; TCRdb lists only in-frame clones, some missing. Among 45,000 to 55,000 clones listed, around 77% were seen once. This chain connects TRBV18 to TRBJ2-5; TRBD1 aligns across 7 bases. The clonotype originates from a man aged 35 to 69 with stage I squamous cell lung carcinoma. The sequencing here drew on peripheral blood, taken before any cancer treatment. In DNA form, the CDR3 reads TGTGCCAGCCACAGGGGTGAGACCCAGTACTTC. It encodes CASHRGETQYF.